These 24 T cell receptor beta chains were sequenced from one sample in a study of cytomegalovirus exposure and HLA in healthy donors. Profiled with immunoSEQ multiplex PCR; TCRdb holds only in-frame clones, not every one. Of roughly 150,000 clones in the sample, approximately 84% are singletons; the top ten hold around 27%. The sequencing input was PBMCs. These receptors were obtained from a young man in good health and CMV-seropositive.

This clone was found many times. V and J are TRBV11-2 and TRBJ2-7; 7 bases match TRBD2. The CDR3 is 12 amino acids. After removal of 7 bases from V and 9 bases from J, the junction contained 9 bases not matched to a gene. Per germline, CDR1 SGHAT and CDR2 FQNNGV. CDR3 amino acids: CASTREAGAQYF. The CDR3 region has the DNA TGTGCCAGCACTCGGGAGGCCGGGGCGCAGTACTTC.

J is TRBJ1-2 and V is TRBV4-3; TRBD1 might be the D (6 bases). The CDR3 totals 15 residues. Germline assignment: CDR1 LGHNA and CDR2 YSLEER. With 5 bases removed from V and 8 bases from J, the gap between germline ends came to 21 bases. CDR3 coding DNA: TGCGCCAGCAGCACCCGGTTGGGGACAATGGAGGGCTACACCTTC. It encodes CASSTRLGTMEGYTF.

The V and J genes are TRBV11-3 and TRBJ2-5; TRBD1 aligns across 12 bases. Germline V gene sequence: CDR1 SGHNT, CDR2 YENEEA. V gave up 1 base and J gave up 4 bases; unmatched junction bases: 1. This CDR3 spans 15 amino acids. CDR3 sequence: CASSLGGQGAETQYF. As DNA, the CDR3 is TGTGCCAGCAGCTTAGGGGGACAGGGGGCAGAGACCCAGTACTTC.

J is TRBJ1-1 and V is TRBV5-1, with 8 bases lining up with TRBD1. Germline V CDR1 and CDR2: SGHRS, YFSETQ. The CDR3 is 16 residues long. V shed 4 bases, J shed 1 base, and the junction held 9 bases outside the gene matches. This chain's CDR3 is CASSPGQAPGNTEAFF. CDR3 nucleotide sequence: TGCGCCAGCAGCCCGGGACAGGCCCCTGGGAACACTGAAGCTTTCTTT. Full variable domain (outside the CDR3, taken from reference TRBV5-1 and TRBJ1-1): KAGVTQTPRYLIKTRGQQVTLSCSPISGHRSVSWYQQTPGQGLQFLFEYFSETQRNKGNFPGRFSGRQFSNSRSEMNVSTLELGDSALYLCASSPGQAPGNTEAFFGQGTRLTVV.

V and J are TRBV5-5 and TRBJ2-7; 8 bases match TRBD2. The germline V gene has CDR1 SGHKS and CDR2 YYEKEE (reference sequence). The CDR3 is made up of 15 amino acids. V gave up 4 bases and J gave up 3 bases; unmatched junction bases: 9. Written as DNA, the CDR3 is TGTGCCAGCAGCCCCACTGGGCGGGGGGACTACGAGCAGTACTTC. It specifies CASSPTGRGDYEQYF.

The rearrangement joins TRBV27 to TRBJ1-1; D is uncertain. V was clipped by 3 bases and J by 0 bases, with 8 bases between them. Germline CDR1 is MNHEY and CDR2 is SMNVEV (reference sequence). The CDR3 consists of 14 residues. The CDR3 region has the DNA TGTGCCAGCAGTTTTTCTGGAGTGAACACTGAAGCTTTCTTT. Translated, it gives CASSFSGVNTEAFF.

The rearrangement uses TRBV4-1 and TRBJ2-5; 12 nucleotides match TRBD2. The CDR3 runs 16 residues. Germline CDR1 and CDR2: MGHRA and YSYEKL. The V gene end was trimmed by 2 bases and the J gene end by 0 bases; junction bases not matched to a gene: 1. The CDR3 sequence: CASSQSSGRDQETQYF. Written as DNA, the CDR3 is TGCGCCAGCAGCCAATCTAGCGGGAGGGACCAAGAGACCCAGTACTTC.

The chain carries TRBV2 and TRBJ2-6, with 10 positions matching TRBD2. Germline V CDR1 and CDR2: SNHLY, FYNNEI. This CDR3 has 18 amino acids. V lost 4 bases and J lost 1; bases outside the gene matches: 7. The CDR3 DNA reads as TGTGCCAGCAGTGGGCTAGCGGGGGCCGGATCTGGGGCCAACGTCCTGACTTTC. This translates into CASSGLAGAGSGANVLTF.

The V call is TRBV5-1, the J call TRBJ2-7; 13 bases are shared with TRBD2. After removal of 4 bases from V and 4 bases from J, the junction contained 8 bases not matched to a gene. The V gene's germline CDR1 is SGHRS and CDR2 YFSETQ. The CDR3 extends over 16 amino acids. The DNA for the CDR3 is TGCGCCAGCAGCCTGGGGACTAGCGGGATGATGTACGAGCAGTACTTC. Residues: CASSLGTSGMMYEQYF.

The rearrangement uses TRBV7-2 and TRBJ1-1; D is possibly TRBD1 (5 bases). CDR1 is SGHTA and CDR2 is FQGNSA in the germline V gene. CDR3 size: 18 residues. V was clipped by 5 bases and J by 1 base, with 23 bases between them. The CDR3 bases are TGTGCCAGCAGCGCACGACAGAGAACCATGGTTGGGAACACTGAAGCTTTCTTT. Encoded protein: CASSARQRTMVGNTEAFF.

This chain connects TRBV7-2 to TRBJ1-1; 10 bases map to TRBD1. The ends lost 1 base at V and 1 base at J; junction bases unmatched: 3. The CDR3 is 16 residues long. The germline V gene has CDR1 SGHTA and CDR2 FQGNSA. In DNA form, the CDR3 reads TGTGCCAGCAGCTTAGTTTGGGACAGGGGGAACACTGAAGCTTTCTTT. Amino acid sequence: CASSLVWDRGNTEAFF.

The V call is TRBV7-2, the J call TRBJ1-1; D is ambiguous. V lost 3 bases, J lost 1 base, and 6 bases lay in between. The CDR3 spans 13 residues. Germline lookup yields CDR1 SGHTA and CDR2 FQGNSA. As DNA, the CDR3 is TGTGCCAGCAGCTTTAGCAAGAACACTGAAGCTTTCTTT. The encoded protein is CASSFSKNTEAFF. Drawing the rest from reference TRBV7-2 and TRBJ1-1, the complete variable domain is GAGVSQSPSNKVTEKGKDVELRCDPISGHTALYWYRQSLGQGLEFLIYFQGNSAPDKSGLPSDRFSAERTGGSVSTLTIQRTQQEDSAVYLCASSFSKNTEAFFGQGTRLTVV.

The sample holds a few counts of this clone. The rearrangement links TRBV6-4 to TRBJ1-1, with D tentatively TRBD1 (6 bases). The CDR3 consists of 13 residues. V gave up 1 base and J gave up 5 bases, with 8 bases separating them. The germline gives CDR1 MRHNA, CDR2 SNTAGT. CDR3 bases: TGTGCCAGCAGTGACTTAGGGGGTACTGAAGCTTTCTTT. This gives the protein CASSDLGGTEAFF.

The chain links TRBV7-9 to TRBJ2-5; TRBD2 aligns across 8 bases. This CDR3 is built from 14 residues. Unmatched junction bases numbered 9, after V lost 7 bases and J lost 5 bases. Germline V gene sequence: CDR1 SEHNR, CDR2 FQNEAQ (reference sequence). The CDR3 region has the DNA TGTGCCAGCACCGAGTACGGGGGGGGCGAGACCCAGTACTTC. Its protein is CASTEYGGGETQYF. Complete variable domain (other parts from reference TRBV7-9 and TRBJ2-5): DTGVSQNPRHKITKRGQNVTFRCDPISEHNRLYWYRQTLGQGPEFLTYFQNEAQLEKSRLLSDRFSAERPKGSFSTLEIQRTEQGDSAMYLCASTEYGGGETQYFGPGTRLLVL.

This clone was counted a single time. The J gene is TRBJ1-1, the V gene TRBV18; 7 bases are shared with TRBD1. The CDR3 runs 14 residues. The germline V gene has CDR1 KGHSH and CDR2 LQKENI. Germline trimming cut 5 bases from V and 2 bases from J; bases unmatched to any gene: 5. The CDR3 nucleotides are TGTGCCAGCTCAGAAAACAGGGGCAACACTGAAGCTTTCTTT. This gives the protein CASSENRGNTEAFF.

The chain couples TRBV27 to TRBJ2-1; D is possibly TRBD2 (6 bases). V was cut by 8 bases and J by 2 bases, with 16 bases left in between. The CDR3 is 15 amino acids. Germline loops: CDR1 MNHEY, CDR2 SMNVEV (reference sequence). Here the CDR3 DNA reads TGTGCCAGCTCGTCCCGCGGGGCGGCCTACAATGAGCAGTTCTTC. Amino acids: CASSSRGAAYNEQFF.

J is TRBJ2-1 and V is TRBV30; TRBD2 matches 13 bases. J gave up 3 bases and V 7 bases, and 3 bases lay outside the gene matches. This CDR3 spans 14 amino acids. In germline, CDR1 is GTSNPN, CDR2 SVGIG (reference sequence). The DNA for the CDR3 is TGTGCCTTACTAGCGGGAGGGGGCTACAATGAGCAGTTCTTC. Translating it yields CALLAGGGYNEQFF.

This clone was seen only a few times. V is TRBV6-6 and J is TRBJ1-4; 10 nucleotides line up with TRBD1. After removal of 6 bases from V and 8 bases from J, the junction contained 6 bases not matched to a gene. CDR1 and CDR2 from the germline V gene are MNHNY and SVGAGI (reference sequence). CDR3 length: 14 residues. The CDR3 is CASSAGTGVEKLFF. CDR3 bases: TGTGCCAGCAGCGCCGGGACAGGGGTCGAAAAACTGTTTTTT.

J is TRBJ2-5 and V is TRBV4-2; possible D gene TRBD2, 7 bases. CDR1 is LGHNA, CDR2 YNFKEQ, per germline. Trimming shortened V by 1 base and J by 5 bases, and 17 bases separated the two germline ends. The CDR3 has 16 residues. The CDR3 region is CASSQVGGGAGETQYF. In nucleotides, the CDR3 is TGTGCCAGCAGCCAAGTAGGGGGGGGCGCGGGGGAGACCCAGTACTTC.

V usage is TRBV10-3 and J usage is TRBJ2-3; D call uncertain. The CDR3 is 12 residues long. V gave up 4 bases and J gave up 6 bases, with 8 bases separating them. Germline V gene sequence: CDR1 ENHRY, CDR2 SYGVKD. This CDR3 reads CAISAHKDTQYF. In DNA, the CDR3 is TGTGCCATCAGTGCCCACAAGGATACGCAGTATTTT.

This clone was picked up many times. CDR3 in DNA: TGTGCCAGCAGTCCTCGACAACACACTGAAGCTTTCTTT. It codes for CASSPRQHTEAFF. This sequence joins TRBV6-5 and TRBJ1-1, with D unresolved. The germline gives CDR1 MNHEY, CDR2 SVGAGI. The CDR3 has 13 residues. V was trimmed by 5 bases and J by 3 bases, leaving 10 bases between them.

The J gene is TRBJ2-3, the V gene TRBV5-4; TRBD1 might be the D (5 bases). The CDR3 runs 14 residues. V lost 4 bases and J 3 bases, leaving 12 bases between the germline ends. The germline CDR1 and CDR2 sequences are SGHNT and YYREEE (reference sequence). The CDR3 region is CASSRQPLTDTQYF. The CDR3 region has the DNA TGTGCCAGCAGCCGACAGCCTCTGACAGATACGCAGTATTTT.

This clone has a single count. J is TRBJ1-2 and V is TRBV5-6, with unresolved D. V lost 2 bases, J lost 7 bases, and 15 bases lay in between. Per germline, CDR1 SGHDT and CDR2 YYEEEE. CDR3 length: 14 amino acids. CDR3: CASSFAGNIRGYTF. CDR3 sequence (DNA): TGTGCCAGCAGCTTTGCGGGCAACATACGTGGCTACACCTTC.

V and J are TRBV6-1 and TRBJ2-7; 11 bases fit TRBD2. The germline V gene encodes CDR1 MNHNS and CDR2 SASEGT. CDR3 size: 15 residues. Trimming took 7 bases from V and 2 from J; bases not matched to a gene: 7. CDR3 in amino acids: CASNSGRVPTYEQYF. DNA of the CDR3: TGTGCCAGCAATAGCGGGAGGGTACCTACCTACGAGCAGTACTTC.